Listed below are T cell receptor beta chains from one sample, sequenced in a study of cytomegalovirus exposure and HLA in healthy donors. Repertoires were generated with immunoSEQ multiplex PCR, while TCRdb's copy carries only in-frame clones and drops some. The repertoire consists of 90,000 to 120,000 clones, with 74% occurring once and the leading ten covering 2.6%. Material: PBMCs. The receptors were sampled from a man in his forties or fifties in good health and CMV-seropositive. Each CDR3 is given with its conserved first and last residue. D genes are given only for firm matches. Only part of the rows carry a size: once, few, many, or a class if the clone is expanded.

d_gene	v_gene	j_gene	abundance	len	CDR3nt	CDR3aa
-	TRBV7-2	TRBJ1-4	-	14	TGTGCCAGCAGCTCCCAGACAGGAAATGAAAAACTGTTTTTT	CASSSQTGNEKLFF
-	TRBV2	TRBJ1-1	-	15	TGTGCCAGCAGTGAAGCGGGCCGAAGGAACACTGAAGCTTTCTTT	CASSEAGRRNTEAFF
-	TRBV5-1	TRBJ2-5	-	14	TGCGCCAGCAGACCAGGAGGTTCACAAGAGACCCAGTACTTC	CASRPGGSQETQYF
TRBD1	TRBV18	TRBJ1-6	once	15	TGTGCCAGCTCCCGGACAGGGCGTGGGGATTCACCCCTCCACTTT	CASSRTGRGDSPLHF
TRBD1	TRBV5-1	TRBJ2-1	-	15	TGCGCCAGTGAGCCGGGACAGGGGATCTACAATGAGCAGTTCTTC	CASEPGQGIYNEQFF
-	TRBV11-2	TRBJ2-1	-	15	TGTGCCAGCAGCTTAGAAAGCGGGCGTTACAATGAGCAGTTCTTC	CASSLESGRYNEQFF
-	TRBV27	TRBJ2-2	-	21	TGTGCCAGCAGTTTACTCCCCGGCCGGGGGGCGGACCCTTTAAACACCGGGGAGCTGTTTTTT	CASSLLPGRGADPLNTGELFF
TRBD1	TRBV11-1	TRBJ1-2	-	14	TGTGCCAGCAGCCCCCTACAGGGGCCCTATGGCTACACCTTC	CASSPLQGPYGYTF
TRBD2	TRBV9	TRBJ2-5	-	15	TGTGCCAGCAGCGTAGATAGCGGGGGAGGGGAGACCCAGTACTTC	CASSVDSGGGETQYF
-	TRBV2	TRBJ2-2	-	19	TGTGCCAGCAAGATGGGCCGCACTCCCGACCCAGCGAACACCGGGGAGCTGTTTTTT	CASKMGRTPDPANTGELFF
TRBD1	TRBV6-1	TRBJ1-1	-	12	TGTGCCAGCCTGACAGGGGGTACTGAAGCTTTCTTT	CASLTGGTEAFF
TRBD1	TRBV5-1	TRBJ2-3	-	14	TGCGCCAGCAGCGGCGGACAGGGAACAGATACGCAGTATTTT	CASSGGQGTDTQYF
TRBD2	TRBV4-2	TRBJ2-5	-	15	TGTGCCAGCAGCCAAGGGACTAGCGGACAAGAGACCCAGTACTTC	CASSQGTSGQETQYF
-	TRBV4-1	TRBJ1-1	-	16	TGCGCCAGCAGCCAAGATCGGCGGGGATCGAACACTGAAGCTTTCTTT	CASSQDRRGSNTEAFF
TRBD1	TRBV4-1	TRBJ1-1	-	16	TGCGCCAGCAGCCAAAGCCCGGGACAGGGGTGGACTGAAGCTTTCTTT	CASSQSPGQGWTEAFF
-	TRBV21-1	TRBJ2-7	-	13	TGTGCCAGCAGCAACTCGAGCTCCTACGAGCAGTACTTC	CASSNSSSYEQYF
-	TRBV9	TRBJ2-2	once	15	TGTGCCAGCAGCGTAGGGAGGGGAGTAGCCGGGGAGCTGTTTTTT	CASSVGRGVAGELFF
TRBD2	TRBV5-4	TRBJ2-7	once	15	TGTGCCAGCAGCTTGACCAGCGGGAGTGAGTACGAGCAGTACTTC	CASSLTSGSEYEQYF
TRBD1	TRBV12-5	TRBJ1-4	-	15	TGTGCTAGTGGTTTGCTTACAGGGGGCGAAGAAAAACTGTTTTTT	CASGLLTGGEEKLFF
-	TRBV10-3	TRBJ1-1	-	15	TGTGCCATCAGTGAGTCAGACATAGGAAACACTGAAGCTTTCTTT	CAISESDIGNTEAFF
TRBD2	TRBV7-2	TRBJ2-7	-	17	TGTGCCAGCAGCTTAGCCCCGGGGCTAGCGGGCGCTTTGGAGCAGTACTTC	CASSLAPGLAGALEQYF
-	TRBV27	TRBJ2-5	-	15	TGTGCCAGCAGTTTGACCGGGATCTCCAGAGAGACCCAGTACTTC	CASSLTGISRETQYF
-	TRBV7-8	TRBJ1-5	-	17	TGTGCCAGCAGCTTAGGTCGTCAGGGCCTTCGGAATCAGCCCCAGCATTTT	CASSLGRQGLRNQPQHF
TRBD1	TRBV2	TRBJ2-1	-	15	TGTGCCAGCAGTCCGGACAGGGAAACCTACAATGAGCAGTTCTTC	CASSPDRETYNEQFF
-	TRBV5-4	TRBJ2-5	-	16	TGTGCCAGCAGCATCGATCGTGAGACAGCCCAAGAGACCCAGTACTTC	CASSIDRETAQETQYF
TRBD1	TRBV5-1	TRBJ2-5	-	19	TGCGCCAGCAGCTTACCCCGGGACAGGGGGTGGGGTAGGCAAGAGACCCAGTACTTC	CASSLPRDRGWGRQETQYF
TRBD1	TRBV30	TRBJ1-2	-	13	TGTGCCTGGAGTGGGCAGGGACAGTATGGCTACACCTTC	CAWSGQGQYGYTF
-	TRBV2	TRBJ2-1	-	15	TGTGCCAGCAGTGGTGGTTACTCCTCCTACAATGAGCAGTTCTTC	CASSGGYSSYNEQFF
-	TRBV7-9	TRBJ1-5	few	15	TGTTCCAGCAGCTCTGGTTCGGGTGGCAATCAGCCCCAGCATTTT	CSSSSGSGGNQPQHF
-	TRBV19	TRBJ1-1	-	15	TGTGCCAGTGGGGGGATAGCGGGGATGAACACTGAAGCTTTCTTT	CASGGIAGMNTEAFF
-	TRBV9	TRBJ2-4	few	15	TGTGCCAGCAGTGTGGGGGGGCCCTCCTCGGACATTCAGTACTTC	CASSVGGPSSDIQYF
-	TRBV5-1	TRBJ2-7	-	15	TGCGCCAGCAGCCCCGGGTCCCTGTACTCCTCCGAGCAGTACTTC	CASSPGSLYSSEQYF
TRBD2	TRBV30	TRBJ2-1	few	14	TGTGCCTGGACTAGCGGGATCTCCTACAATGAGCAGTTCTTC	CAWTSGISYNEQFF
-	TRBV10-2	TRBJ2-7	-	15	TGCGCCAGCAGTGGGACTAGCAGGGGGTCCTACGAGCAGTACTTC	CASSGTSRGSYEQYF
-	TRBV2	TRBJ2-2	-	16	TGTGCCAGCACCCTACAGGGAGCTACCTCGCCCGGGGAGCTGTTTTTT	CASTLQGATSPGELFF
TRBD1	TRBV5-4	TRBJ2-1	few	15	TGTGCCAGCAGCACGGGACAGGGGACCTACAATGAGCAGTTCTTC	CASSTGQGTYNEQFF
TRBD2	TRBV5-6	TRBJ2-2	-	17	TGTGCCAGCAGTAGGACTAGCGGGGGATCGAACACCGGGGAGCTGTTTTTT	CASSRTSGGSNTGELFF
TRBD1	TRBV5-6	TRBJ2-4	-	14	TGTGCCAGCAGCTTGGTGGGACAGGGAAACATTCAGTACTTC	CASSLVGQGNIQYF
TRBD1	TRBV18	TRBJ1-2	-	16	TGTGCCAGCTCCCCCACAGGGGGCATTGAGGGCTATGGCTACACCTTC	CASSPTGGIEGYGYTF
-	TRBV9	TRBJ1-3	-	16	TGTGCCAGCAGCGTAGATTCGGGGTTAGCTGGAAACACCATATATTTT	CASSVDSGLAGNTIYF
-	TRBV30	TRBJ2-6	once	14	TGTGCCTGGGAGATGAGCTCTGGGGCCAACGTCCTGACTTTC	CAWEMSSGANVLTF
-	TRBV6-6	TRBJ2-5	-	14	TGTGCCAGCAGCCAAGGGGTGGATGGGGAGACCCAGTACTTC	CASSQGVDGETQYF
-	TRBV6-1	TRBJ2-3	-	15	TGTGCCAGCATTGGGAAGGGGCGGAGCACAGATACGCAGTATTTT	CASIGKGRSTDTQYF
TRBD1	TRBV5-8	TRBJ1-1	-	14	TGTGCCAGCAGCCCGACAGGGGGCGGGACTGAAGCTTTCTTT	CASSPTGGGTEAFF
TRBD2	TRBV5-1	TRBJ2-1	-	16	TGCGCCAGCAGCTCCGGACTAGCGGGTTCCTACAATGAGCAGTTCTTC	CASSSGLAGSYNEQFF
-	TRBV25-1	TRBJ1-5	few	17	TGTGCCAGCAGTGAATATCGTGCGATATTTAGCAATCAGCCCCAGCATTTT	CASSEYRAIFSNQPQHF
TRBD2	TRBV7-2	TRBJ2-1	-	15	TGTGCCAGCAGTCGGGGGGGTAGCTCCTACAATGAGCAGTTCTTC	CASSRGGSSYNEQFF